The clone carrying this T cell receptor beta chain was recorded many times. This record belongs to a study of T cells in Graves' hyperthyroidism and ophthalmopathy. Absence of ophthalmopathy progression within 18 months defined stable Graves' hyperthyroidism. In patients aged 18 to 65, hyperthyroidism was newly diagnosed, with duration under 2 months. Uncontrolled infection, other autoimmune disease, pregnancy or lactation excluded patients. The V and J ends lost 6 bases and 4 bases respectively, with 6 bases between them. The CDR3 totals 12 residues. CDR1 is MNHEY, CDR2 SVGAGI, per germline. What was amplified from RNA transcripts were TCR beta CDR3 regions. An initial round of RT-PCR targeting the TCR CDR3 relied on the HTBI primer set. TCRdb used MiXCR to reprocess the multiplex PCR reads, holding one entry per CDR3 protein. The table shows more than 550,000 distinct CDR3 sequences, with around 16% occurring only once.

The chain links TRBV6-5 to TRBJ2-2, with D unresolved. Input material: blood. This receptor was obtained from a man in his fifties or sixties with Graves' hyperthyroidism. The CDR3 nucleotides read TGTGCCAGCAGCTACAGCACCGGGGAGCTGTTTTTT. Amino acids: CASSYSTGELFF.